These T cell receptor beta chains were read from a single sample in a study of blood T cells in healthy people across ages. TCRdb processed the 5' RACE reads anew with MiXCR; each CDR3 protein has one entry. The sample includes approximately 680,000 distinct CDR3 sequences, roughly 32% of them seen just once. Material for sequencing was blood. Receptors were obtained from a woman older than 75 in good health. Each CDR3 is given with its conserved first and last residue. D genes are given only for firm matches. Not all rows give a size; the values are once, few, many and, for expanded clones, a class.

d_gene	abundance	j_gene	v_gene	CDR3aa	CDR3nt
-	-	TRBJ1-5	TRBV20-1	CSALSRDKLGQPQHF	TGCAGTGCATTGAGCAGGGATAAGTTGGGACAGCCCCAGCATTTT
-	few	TRBJ2-3	TRBV20-1	CSAEAGASLTDTQYF	TGCAGTGCTGAAGCGGGCGCGTCCCTCACAGATACGCAGTATTTT
TRBD2	few	TRBJ2-1	TRBV20-1	CSVETSGGANEQFF	TGCAGTGTGGAGACTAGCGGGGGGGCAAATGAGCAGTTCTTC
TRBD1	many	TRBJ1-2	TRBV15	CATSRAGGGYGYTF	TGTGCCACCAGCAGAGCAGGGGGTGGCTATGGCTACACCTTC
-	many	TRBJ1-5	TRBV5-1	CASSIGDSGNQPQHF	TGCGCCAGCAGCATCGGGGATTCGGGGAATCAGCCCCAGCATTTT
-	-	TRBJ1-1	TRBV29-1	CSGAGAGLNTEAFF	TGCAGCGGAGCCGGGGCAGGACTGAACACTGAAGCTTTCTTT
TRBD1	many	TRBJ2-7	TRBV12-3/TRBV12-4	CASGQGAEYEQYF	TGTGCCAGCGGACAGGGGGCTGAATACGAGCAGTACTTC
-	many	TRBJ2-7	TRBV10-3	CAISESISGIGYEQYF	TGTGCCATCAGTGAGTCTATCTCGGGAATAGGCTACGAGCAGTACTTC
-	few	TRBJ1-1	TRBV7-3	CASSGTSGTEAFF	TGTGCCAGCAGCGGCACCTCGGGCACTGAAGCTTTCTTT
TRBD1	-	TRBJ2-5	TRBV5-5	CASSWAQQGPVYF	TGTGCCAGCAGCTGGGCCCAACAGGGGCCGGTGTACTTC
TRBD2	-	TRBJ2-1	TRBV7-9	CASSLVTTSGGTHNEQFF	TGTGCCAGCAGCTTGGTCACTACTAGCGGGGGGACCCACAATGAGCAGTTCTTC
-	-	TRBJ1-5	TRBV11-2	CASSLATSNQPQHF	TGTGCCAGCAGCTTAGCCACTAGCAATCAGCCCCAGCATTTT
-	once	TRBJ2-5	TRBV6-2/TRBV6-3	CASSYMDGGTQYF	TGTGCCAGCAGTTATATGGACGGGGGGACCCAGTACTTC
-	many	TRBJ2-3	TRBV27	CASSSYTDTQYF	TGTGCCAGCAGCAGCTACACAGATACGCAGTATTTT
-	-	TRBJ2-3	TRBV7-2	CASSSQREDTQYF	TGTGCCAGCAGCTCACAGAGAGAAGATACGCAGTATTTT
TRBD1	many	TRBJ2-1	TRBV5-6	CASRDRSPYNEQFF	TGTGCCAGCAGGGACAGGAGCCCCTACAATGAGCAGTTCTTC
-	few	TRBJ1-6	TRBV25-1	CASRPIVGSPLHF	TGTGCCAGCCGTCCTATTGTCGGTTCACCCCTCCACTTT
-	few	TRBJ2-3	TRBV27	CASSFVRTGTDTQYF	TGTGCCAGCAGTTTCGTCAGGACGGGGACAGATACGCAGTATTTT
TRBD1	-	TRBJ1-5	TRBV19	CASSMDTGTGGNQPQHF	TGTGCCAGTAGTATGGATACCGGGACAGGGGGCAATCAGCCCCAGCATTTT
TRBD2	-	TRBJ2-3	TRBV9	CASSLVGLAGGEDTQYF	TGTGCCAGCAGCTTAGTGGGACTAGCGGGGGGGGAGGATACGCAGTATTTT
TRBD1	-	TRBJ1-2	TRBV5-1	CASSAWTGDTNNYGYTF	TGCGCCAGCAGTGCATGGACAGGGGACACGAACAACTATGGCTACACCTTC
-	-	TRBJ2-2	TRBV6-5	CASSYGDRGPGELFF	TGTGCCAGCAGTTACGGGGACCGCGGTCCCGGGGAGCTGTTTTTT
-	many	TRBJ2-1	TRBV5-1	CASSGGGSREQFF	TGCGCCAGCAGCGGAGGGGGATCCCGCGAGCAGTTCTTC
TRBD1	few	TRBJ1-2	TRBV2	CASSRRTGGVYGYTF	TGTGCCAGCAGTAGGAGGACAGGGGGCGTCTATGGCTACACCTTC
TRBD1	many	TRBJ2-5	TRBV30	CAFQQGSRGSQTQYF	TGTGCCTTCCAACAGGGGTCCAGGGGAAGCCAGACCCAGTACTTC
TRBD2	-	TRBJ2-2	TRBV20-1	CSAQRGVNTGELFF	TGCAGTGCTCAACGGGGGGTAAATACCGGGGAGCTGTTTTTT
-	many	TRBJ2-7	TRBV2	CASSEAWGEQYF	TGTGCCAGCAGTGAAGCTTGGGGCGAGCAGTACTTC
-	-	TRBJ2-7	TRBV28	CASSIPGAGTYEQYF	TGTGCCAGCAGCATCCCGGGGGCGGGGACCTACGAGCAGTACTTC
TRBD1	many	TRBJ2-5	TRBV5-1	CASSGRQGAAETQYF	TGCGCCAGCAGCGGGAGACAGGGGGCCGCGGAGACCCAGTACTTC
-	many	TRBJ2-1	TRBV20-1	CSAKTGRRTTYNEQFF	TGCAGTGCAAAGACAGGACGTCGAACGACCTACAATGAGCAGTTCTTC
TRBD1	once	TRBJ2-1	TRBV20-1	CSATDTGGNMVGSYNEQFF	TGCAGTGCTACGGATACAGGGGGCAACATGGTAGGGTCCTACAATGAGCAGTTCTTC
TRBD2	few	TRBJ2-3	TRBV20-1	CSARALAGGRGDTQYF	TGCAGTGCCCGAGCGCTAGCGGGGGGGCGGGGAGATACGCAGTATTTT
TRBD1	-	TRBJ1-2	TRBV5-1	CASSTGQGSFYGYTF	TGCGCCAGCAGCACCGGACAGGGATCCTTCTATGGCTACACCTTC
-	-	TRBJ2-3	TRBV28	CVSSRSDTQYF	TGTGTCAGCTCAAGGTCAGATACGCAGTATTTT
-	many	TRBJ2-3	TRBV6-2/TRBV6-3	CASSGPARTDTQYF	TGTGCCAGCAGTGGTCCCGCCCGCACAGATACGCAGTATTTT
TRBD1	many	TRBJ2-3	TRBV5-1	CASSSRDSSRDTQYF	TGCGCCAGCAGCTCCCGGGACAGCTCCAGAGATACGCAGTATTTT
-	-	TRBJ2-5	TRBV6-1	CASGQGETQYF	TGTGCCAGCGGCCAGGGGGAGACCCAGTACTTC
TRBD1	-	TRBJ1-2	TRBV20-1	CSAALTGQGAGRNYGYTF	TGCAGTGCAGCGCTCACGGGACAGGGGGCGGGACGTAACTATGGCTACACCTTC
TRBD1	once	TRBJ1-4	TRBV2	CASKSDRTNEKPFF	TGTGCCAGCAAGTCGGACAGGACCAATGAAAAACCGTTTTTT
TRBD2	many	TRBJ2-3	TRBV12-3/TRBV12-4	CASSFGGGAGDTQYF	TGTGCCAGCAGTTTTGGCGGGGGGGCGGGAGATACGCAGTATTTT
TRBD1	many	TRBJ2-7	TRBV6-1	CASSVTGTGLYEQYF	TGTGCCAGCAGTGTAACCGGGACAGGGCTCTACGAGCAGTACTTC
TRBD1	many	TRBJ1-2	TRBV5-6	CASSTSGGAGYTF	TGTGCCAGCAGCACTTCAGGGGGCGCTGGCTACACCTTC
-	many	TRBJ2-1	TRBV12-3/TRBV12-4	CASSLGRGAFEQFF	TGTGCCAGCAGTTTAGGTCGGGGGGCTTTTGAGCAGTTCTTC
TRBD1	many	TRBJ1-1	TRBV7-3	CASSLDRGKAFF	TGTGCCAGCAGCTTGGACAGGGGGAAAGCTTTCTTT
-	many	TRBJ2-1	TRBV29-1	CSVALTDNEQFF	TGCAGCGTGGCTTTGACGGACAATGAGCAGTTCTTC
TRBD1	-	TRBJ2-7	TRBV20-1	CSASDRGNYEQYF	TGCAGTGCTAGCGACAGGGGGAATTACGAGCAGTACTTC
-	-	TRBJ2-2	TRBV5-1	CASSSSGQPQRNTGELFF	TGCGCCAGCAGCTCCTCCGGACAGCCCCAGAGAAACACCGGGGAGCTGTTTTTT
TRBD1	-	TRBJ1-5	TRBV20-1	CSARTGIINQPQHF	TGCAGTGCAAGGACAGGGATTATCAATCAGCCCCAGCATTTT